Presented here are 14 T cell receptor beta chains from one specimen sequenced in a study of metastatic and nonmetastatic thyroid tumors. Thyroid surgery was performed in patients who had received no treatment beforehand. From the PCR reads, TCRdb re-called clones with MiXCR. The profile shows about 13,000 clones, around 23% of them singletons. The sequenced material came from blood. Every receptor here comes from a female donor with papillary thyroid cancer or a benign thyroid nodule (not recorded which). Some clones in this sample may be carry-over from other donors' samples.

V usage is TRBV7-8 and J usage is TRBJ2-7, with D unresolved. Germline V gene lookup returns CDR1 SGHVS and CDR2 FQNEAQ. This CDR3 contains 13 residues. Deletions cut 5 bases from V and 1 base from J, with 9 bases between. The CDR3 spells CASSHLESYEQYF. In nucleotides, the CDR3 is TGTGCCAGCAGCCACTTAGAATCCTACGAGCAGTACTTC.

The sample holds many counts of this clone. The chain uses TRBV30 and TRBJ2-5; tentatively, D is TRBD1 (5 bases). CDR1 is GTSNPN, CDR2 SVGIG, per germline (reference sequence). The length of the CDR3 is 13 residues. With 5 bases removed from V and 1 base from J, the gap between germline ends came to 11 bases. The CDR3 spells CAWGAGIQETQYF. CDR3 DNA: TGTGCCTGGGGGGCAGGGATCCAAGAGACCCAGTACTTC.

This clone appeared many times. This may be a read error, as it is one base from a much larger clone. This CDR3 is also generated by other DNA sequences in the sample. The CDR3 coding sequence is TGCGCCAGCAGCTTTGGGACAGGGGGCTTTGGCTACACCTTC. It specifies CASSFGTGGFGYTF. The V and J genes are TRBV11-2 and TRBJ1-2, with TRBD1 matching over 12 bases. Germline V gene data show CDR1 as SGHAT and CDR2 as FQNNGV. The CDR3 contains 14 residues.

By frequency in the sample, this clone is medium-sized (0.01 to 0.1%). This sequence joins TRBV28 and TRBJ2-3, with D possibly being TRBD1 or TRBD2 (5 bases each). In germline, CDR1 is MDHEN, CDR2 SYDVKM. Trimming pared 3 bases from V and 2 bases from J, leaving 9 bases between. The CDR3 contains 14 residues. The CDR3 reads CASSFPGHTDTQYF. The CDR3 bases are TGTGCCAGCAGTTTCCCGGGGCACACAGATACGCAGTATTTT.

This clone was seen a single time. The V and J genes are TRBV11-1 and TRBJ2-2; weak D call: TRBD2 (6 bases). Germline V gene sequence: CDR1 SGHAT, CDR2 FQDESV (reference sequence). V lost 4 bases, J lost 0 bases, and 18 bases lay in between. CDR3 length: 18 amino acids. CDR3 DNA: TGTGCCAGCAGCTACTACCGGGACTTGGCTCCGAACACCGGGGAGCTGTTTTTT. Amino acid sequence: CASSYYRDLAPNTGELFF.

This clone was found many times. The CDR3 sequence is CASTTLGARGDGNTIYF. CDR3 in DNA: TGTGCCAGCACCACCCTAGGTGCCAGGGGGGATGGAAACACCATATATTTT. The chain employs TRBV7-3 and TRBJ1-3, with 7 bases lining up with TRBD1. V lost 7 bases and J lost 3; bases outside the gene matches: 15. Germline V gene data show CDR1 as SGHTA and CDR2 as FQGTGA. The CDR3 consists of 17 residues.

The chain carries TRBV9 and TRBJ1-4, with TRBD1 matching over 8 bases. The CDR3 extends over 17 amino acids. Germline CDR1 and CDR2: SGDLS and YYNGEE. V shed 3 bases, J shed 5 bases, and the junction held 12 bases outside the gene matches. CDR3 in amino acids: CASSAGQGDDRNEKLFF. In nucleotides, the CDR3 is TGTGCCAGCAGCGCCGGACAGGGAGATGATAGAAATGAAAAACTGTTTTTT.

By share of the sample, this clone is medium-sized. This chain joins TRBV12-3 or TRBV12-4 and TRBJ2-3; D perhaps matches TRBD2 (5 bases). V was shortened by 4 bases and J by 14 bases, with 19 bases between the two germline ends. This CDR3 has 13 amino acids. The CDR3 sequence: CASSSNLRTETYF. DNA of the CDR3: TGTGCCAGCAGTTCGAATTTGAGGACTGAGACGTATTTT.

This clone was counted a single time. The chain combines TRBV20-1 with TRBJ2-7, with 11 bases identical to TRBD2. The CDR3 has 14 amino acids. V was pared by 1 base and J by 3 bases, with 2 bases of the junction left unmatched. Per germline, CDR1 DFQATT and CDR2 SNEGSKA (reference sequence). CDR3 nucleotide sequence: TGCAGTGCTAGAGGACTAGCGGGGCACTACGAGCAGTACTTC. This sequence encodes CSARGLAGHYEQYF.

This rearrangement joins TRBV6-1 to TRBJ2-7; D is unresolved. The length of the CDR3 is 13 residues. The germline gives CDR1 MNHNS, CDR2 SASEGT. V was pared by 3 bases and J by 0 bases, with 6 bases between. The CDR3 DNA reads TGTGCCAGCAGTGACCAGGTCTCCTACGAGCAGTACTTC. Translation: CASSDQVSYEQYF.

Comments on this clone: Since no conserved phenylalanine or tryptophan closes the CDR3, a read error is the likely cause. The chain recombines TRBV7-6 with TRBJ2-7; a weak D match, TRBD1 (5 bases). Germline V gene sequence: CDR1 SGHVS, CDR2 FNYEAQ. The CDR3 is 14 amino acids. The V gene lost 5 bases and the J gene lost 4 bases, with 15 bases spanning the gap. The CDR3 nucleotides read TGTGCCAGCAGCGGGGCGAAAGGGGTTTACGAGCAGTACTCC. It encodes CASSGAKGVYEQYS.

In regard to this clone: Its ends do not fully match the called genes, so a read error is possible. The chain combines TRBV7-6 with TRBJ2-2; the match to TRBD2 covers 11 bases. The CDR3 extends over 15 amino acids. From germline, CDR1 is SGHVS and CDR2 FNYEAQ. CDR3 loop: CASSFSGGGTGELFF. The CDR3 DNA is TGTGCCAGCAGCTTTAGCGGGGGGGGAACCGGGGAGCTGTTTTTC.

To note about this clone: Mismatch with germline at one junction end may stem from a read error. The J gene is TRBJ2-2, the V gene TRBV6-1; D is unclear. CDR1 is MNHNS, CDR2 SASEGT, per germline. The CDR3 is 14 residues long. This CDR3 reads CASIKYMNTVELFF. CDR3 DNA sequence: TGTGCCAGCATAAAGTACATGAACACCGTGGAGCTGTTTTTT.

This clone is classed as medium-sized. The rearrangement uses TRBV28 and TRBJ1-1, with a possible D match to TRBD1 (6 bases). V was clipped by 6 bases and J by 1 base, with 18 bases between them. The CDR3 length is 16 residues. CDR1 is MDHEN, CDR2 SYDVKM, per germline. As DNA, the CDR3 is TGTGCCAGCAGCTCTGAGGGGAGGGGGGCGAACACTGAAGCTTTCTTT. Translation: CASSSEGRGANTEAFF.